This T cell receptor beta chain was identified in a study of cytotoxic CD8 clonotypes in ibrutinib-treated CLL. The V segment lost 6 bases and the J segment 8 bases; nucleotides outside the gene matches: 3. The V gene's germline CDR1 is DFQATT and CDR2 SNEGSKA (reference sequence). This CDR3 comprises 11 residues. Sequencing used immunoSEQ multiplex PCR; TCRdb keeps in-frame clones, though not all of them. The table records about 25,000 clones, around two thirds of them present only once. This receptor was taken from a human donor with chronic lymphocytic leukemia. This material consisted of PBMCs, taken at disease progression, from a patient treated with ibrutinib. The chain joins TRBV20-1 to TRBJ1-4; 7 bases align to TRBD1. For the CDR3, the DNA is TGCAGTGCGCCGACAGGGGAAAAACTGTTTTTT. Amino acids: CSAPTGEKLFF.